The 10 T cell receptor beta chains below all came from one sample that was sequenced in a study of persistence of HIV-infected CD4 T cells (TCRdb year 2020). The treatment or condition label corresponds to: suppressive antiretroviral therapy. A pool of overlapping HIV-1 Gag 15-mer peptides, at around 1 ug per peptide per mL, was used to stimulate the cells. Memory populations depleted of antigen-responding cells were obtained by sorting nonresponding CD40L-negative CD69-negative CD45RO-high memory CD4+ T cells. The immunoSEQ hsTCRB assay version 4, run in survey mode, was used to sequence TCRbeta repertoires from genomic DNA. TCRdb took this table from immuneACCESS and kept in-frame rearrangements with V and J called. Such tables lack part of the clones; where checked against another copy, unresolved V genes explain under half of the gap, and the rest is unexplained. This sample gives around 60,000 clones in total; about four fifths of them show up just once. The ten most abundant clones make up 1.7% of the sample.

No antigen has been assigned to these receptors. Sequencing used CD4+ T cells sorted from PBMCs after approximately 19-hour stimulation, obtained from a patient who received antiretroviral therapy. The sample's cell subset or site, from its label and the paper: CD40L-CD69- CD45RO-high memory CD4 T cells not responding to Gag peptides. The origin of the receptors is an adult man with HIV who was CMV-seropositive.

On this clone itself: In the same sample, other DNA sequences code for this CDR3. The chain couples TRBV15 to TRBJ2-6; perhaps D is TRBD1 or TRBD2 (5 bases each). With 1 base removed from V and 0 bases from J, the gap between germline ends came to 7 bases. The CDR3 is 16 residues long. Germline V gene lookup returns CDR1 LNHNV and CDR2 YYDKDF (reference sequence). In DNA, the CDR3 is TGTGCCACCAGCAGAGGGGGGTCCTCTGGGGCCAACGTCCTGACTTTC. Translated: CATSRGGSSGANVLTF.

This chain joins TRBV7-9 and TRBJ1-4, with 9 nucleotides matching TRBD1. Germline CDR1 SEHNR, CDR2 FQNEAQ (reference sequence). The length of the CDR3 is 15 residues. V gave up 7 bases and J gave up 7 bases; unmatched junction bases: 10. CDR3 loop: CASTFGGTGSEKLFF. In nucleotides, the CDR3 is TGTGCCAGCACCTTTGGGGGGACAGGGAGTGAAAAACTGTTTTTT.

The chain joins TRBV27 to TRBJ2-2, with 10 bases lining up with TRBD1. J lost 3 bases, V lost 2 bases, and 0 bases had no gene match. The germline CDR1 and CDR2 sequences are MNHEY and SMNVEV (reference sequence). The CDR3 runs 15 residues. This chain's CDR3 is CASSLDRGHTGELFF. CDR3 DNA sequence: TGTGCCAGCAGTTTAGACAGGGGGCACACCGGGGAGCTGTTTTTT.

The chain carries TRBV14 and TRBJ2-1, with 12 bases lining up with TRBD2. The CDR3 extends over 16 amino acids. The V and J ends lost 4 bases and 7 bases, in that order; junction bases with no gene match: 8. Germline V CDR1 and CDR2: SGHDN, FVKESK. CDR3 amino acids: CASSPASGGVMNEQFF. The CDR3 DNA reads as TGTGCCAGCAGCCCCGCTAGCGGGGGGGTGATGAATGAGCAGTTCTTC.

CDR3 in amino acids: CASSPRSGRETQYF. Written as DNA, the CDR3 is TGTGCCAGCAGCCCCCGGTCTGGGCGGGAGACCCAGTACTTC. The V call is TRBV7-3, the J call TRBJ2-5; D gene unclear. Trimming took off 5 bases at V and 5 bases at J, with 15 bases between the two ends. The germline gives CDR1 SGHTA, CDR2 FQGTGA. The CDR3 runs 14 residues.

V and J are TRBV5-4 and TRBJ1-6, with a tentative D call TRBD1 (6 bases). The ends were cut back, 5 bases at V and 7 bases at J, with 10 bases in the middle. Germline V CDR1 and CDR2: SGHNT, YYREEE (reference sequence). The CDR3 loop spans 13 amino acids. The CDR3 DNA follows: TGTGCCAGCAGATCGGGGGCGAATTCACCCCTCCACTTT. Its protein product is CASRSGANSPLHF.

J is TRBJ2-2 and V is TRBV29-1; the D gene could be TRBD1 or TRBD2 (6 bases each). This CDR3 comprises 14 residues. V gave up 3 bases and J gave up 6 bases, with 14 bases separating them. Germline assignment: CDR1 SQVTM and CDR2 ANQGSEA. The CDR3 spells CSVEEGVEAGELFF. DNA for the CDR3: TGCAGCGTTGAGGAGGGGGTCGAGGCCGGGGAGCTGTTTTTT.

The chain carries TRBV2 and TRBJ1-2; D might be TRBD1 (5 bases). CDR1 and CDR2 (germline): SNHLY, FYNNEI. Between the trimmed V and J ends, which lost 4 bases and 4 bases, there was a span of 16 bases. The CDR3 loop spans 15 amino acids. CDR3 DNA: TGTGCCAGCAGTGGGGGGACCTTCACGGGCTATGGCTACACCTTC. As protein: CASSGGTFTGYGYTF.

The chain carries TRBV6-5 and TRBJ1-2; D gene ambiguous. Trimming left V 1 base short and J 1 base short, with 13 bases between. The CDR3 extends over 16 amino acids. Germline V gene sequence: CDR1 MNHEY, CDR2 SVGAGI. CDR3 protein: CASSYFADGRNYGYTF. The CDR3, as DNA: TGTGCCAGCAGTTACTTCGCGGACGGACGTAACTATGGCTACACCTTC.

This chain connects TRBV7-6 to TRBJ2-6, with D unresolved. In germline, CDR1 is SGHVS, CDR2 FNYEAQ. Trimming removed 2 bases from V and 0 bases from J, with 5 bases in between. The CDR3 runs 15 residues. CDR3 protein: CASSLMASGANVLTF. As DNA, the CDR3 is TGTGCCAGCAGCTTAATGGCCTCTGGGGCCAACGTCCTGACTTTC. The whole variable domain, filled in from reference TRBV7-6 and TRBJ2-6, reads GAGVSQSPRYKVTKRGQDVALRCDPISGHVSLYWYRQALGQGPEFLTYFNYEAQQDKSGLPNDRFSAERPEGSISTLTIQRTEQRDSAMYRCASSLMASGANVLTFGAGSRLTVL.